The source of this T cell receptor (beta chain) is a study of regulatory T cells in long-lasting Graves disease. Germline V gives CDR1 SGHAT, CDR2 FQNNGV. The length of the CDR3 is 16 residues. V gave up 5 bases and J gave up 0 bases, with 15 bases separating them. Arm-PCR of CDR3 regions and iRepertoire HTBI primers were the basis on which TCR beta libraries were built. TCRdb used MiXCR to reprocess the multiplex PCR reads, holding one entry per CDR3 protein. In the table there are around 450,000 distinct CDR3 sequences, approximately 15% of which are singletons. Noted time point: newly diagnosed GD, antithyroid drugs for less than 3 months. Following extraction of RNA from PBMCs, that RNA was used to make the TCR library. These data were likewise used in another study, on T cells in Graves' hyperthyroidism and ophthalmopathy.

The chain carries TRBV11-2 and TRBJ2-3; a weak D match, TRBD2 (6 bases). The sequencing used peripheral blood mononuclear cells (PBMCs), collected at new diagnosis, from a patient treated with antithyroid drugs. This sequence was found in a woman aged 40-49 years with Graves disease. The CDR3 DNA follows: TGTGCCAGCAGCCGTGGGGGACTCTCTAGCACAGATACGCAGTATTTT. This gives the protein CASSRGGLSSTDTQYF. The variable domain in full, completed from reference TRBV11-2 and TRBJ2-3, reads EAGVAQSPRYKIIEKRQSVAFWCNPISGHATLYWYQQILGQGPKLLIQFQNNGVVDDSQLPKDRFSAERLKGVDSTLKIQPAKLEDSAVYLCASSRGGLSSTDTQYFGPGTRLTVL.